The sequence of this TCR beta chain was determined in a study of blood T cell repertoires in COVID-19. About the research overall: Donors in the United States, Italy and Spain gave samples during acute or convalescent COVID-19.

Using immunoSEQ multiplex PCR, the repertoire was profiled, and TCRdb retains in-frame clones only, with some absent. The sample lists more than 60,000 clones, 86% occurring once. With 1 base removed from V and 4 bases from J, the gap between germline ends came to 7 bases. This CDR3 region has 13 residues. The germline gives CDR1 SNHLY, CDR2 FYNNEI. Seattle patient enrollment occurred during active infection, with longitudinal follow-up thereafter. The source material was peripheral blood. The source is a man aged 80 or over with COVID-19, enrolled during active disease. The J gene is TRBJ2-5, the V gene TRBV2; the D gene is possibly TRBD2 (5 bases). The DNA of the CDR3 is TGTGCCAGCAGTGAAGGCCGGGGAGAGACCCAGTACTTC. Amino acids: CASSEGRGETQYF.